The source of this T cell receptor (beta chain) is a study of CD8 T cells in Susac syndrome. Negative isolation yielded CD8+ and CD4+ T cells; FACS enriched TEMRA cells. The CDR3 loop spans 15 amino acids. Unmatched junction bases numbered 3, after V lost 1 base and J lost 2 bases. Per the germline V gene, CDR1 is SGDLS and CDR2 is YYNGEE. A quantity of roughly 0.5 to 1 ug RNA underwent reverse transcription using random hexamers. Across 54 Vbeta and 13 Jbeta, TCR beta CDR3 was amplified with immunoSEQ multiplex PCR. One entry per CDR3 protein, called by TCRdb with MiXCR from the immunoSEQ multiplex PCR reads. The sample consists of 160,000 or so distinct CDR3 sequences, 90% to 95% of them appearing once.

This chain uses TRBV9 with TRBJ2-3; 8 bases agree with TRBD2. Sequencing used CD4+ T cells from PBMCs. This clonotype originated in a human donor with Susac syndrome. CDR3 bases: TGTGCCAGCAGCGTAATGGGACTAGTCACAGATACGCAGTATTTT. This sequence encodes CASSVMGLVTDTQYF.